This TCR beta chain stems from a study of T cells in Graves' hyperthyroidism and ophthalmopathy. Overall study results and limits: Also found in blood were most expanded thyroid clonotypes above 0.001.

Amplification of TCR beta CDR3 regions used RNA as the template. The HTBI primer set was used in a first-round RT-PCR of the TCR CDR3. TCRdb passed the multiplex PCR reads through MiXCR, listing each CDR3 protein once. The sample records hundreds of thousands of distinct CDR3 sequences, about 14% being singletons. This clonotype showed up just a few times. Its target is unknown. The receptor comes from a woman in her 40s with Graves' ophthalmopathy. The sample consisted of blood.

Here the CDR3 DNA reads TGCAGCGTTGGGGATGAGGGCTACACCTTC. Translation: CSVGDEGYTF. The J gene is TRBJ1-2, the V gene TRBV29-1; D unresolved. This CDR3 region has 10 residues. From germline, CDR1 is SQVTM and CDR2 ANQGSEA. V lost 4 bases and J lost 8, with 8 bases in between.